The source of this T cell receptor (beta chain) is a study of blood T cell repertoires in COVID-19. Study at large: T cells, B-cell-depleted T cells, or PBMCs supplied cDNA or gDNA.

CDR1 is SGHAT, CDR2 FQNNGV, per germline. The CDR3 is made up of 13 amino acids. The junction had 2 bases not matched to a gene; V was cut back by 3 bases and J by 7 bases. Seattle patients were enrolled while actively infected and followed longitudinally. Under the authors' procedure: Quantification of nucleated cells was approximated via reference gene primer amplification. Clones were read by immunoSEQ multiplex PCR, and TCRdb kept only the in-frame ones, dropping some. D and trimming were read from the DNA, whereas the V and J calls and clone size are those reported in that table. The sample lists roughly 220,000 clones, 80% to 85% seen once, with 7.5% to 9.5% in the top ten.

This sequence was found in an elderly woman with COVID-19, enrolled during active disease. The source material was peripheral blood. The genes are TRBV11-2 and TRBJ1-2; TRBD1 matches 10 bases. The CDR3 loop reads CASSLGQGFGYTF. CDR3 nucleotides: TGTGCCAGCAGCTTGGGACAGGGGTTTGGCTACACCTTC. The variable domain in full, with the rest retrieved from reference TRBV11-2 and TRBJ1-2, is EAGVAQSPRYKIIEKRQSVAFWCNPISGHATLYWYQQILGQGPKLLIQFQNNGVVDDSQLPKDRFSAERLKGVDSTLKIQPAKLEDSAVYLCASSLGQGFGYTFGSGTRLTVV.